The 5 T cell receptor beta chains in this list originate from one sample, sequenced in a study of regulatory T cells in long-lasting Graves disease. Indicated time point: newly diagnosed GD, antithyroid drugs for less than 3 months. Isolated PBMC RNA provided the starting material for the TCR library. Arm-PCR of CDR3 regions with iRepertoire HTBI primers generated TCR beta libraries. TCRdb redid the calling of the multiplex PCR reads with MiXCR, one entry per CDR3 protein. The sample yields 400,000 to 650,000 distinct CDR3 sequences, 16% seen once. These data were also filed under a second study, of T cells in Graves' hyperthyroidism and ophthalmopathy.

The sample consisted of peripheral blood mononuclear cells (PBMCs), taken at new diagnosis, from a patient treated with antithyroid drugs. The origin of the receptors is a woman aged 35-65 years with Graves disease.

A word on this clonotype: Being one base from a much bigger clone, this may be a read error. The DNA for the CDR3 is TGTGCCAGCAGCCGCGATATGGCTGCGAATAGCTATGGCTACACCTTC. Its protein is CASSRDMAANSYGYTF. The gene calls are TRBV27 and TRBJ1-2; D is unresolved. The CDR3 is made up of 16 amino acids. Trimming took off 6 bases at V and 4 bases at J, with 21 bases between the two ends. Per germline, CDR1 MNHEY and CDR2 SMNVEV (reference sequence).

In this sample, this clonotype turned up many times. This sequence joins TRBV2 and TRBJ1-1, with D uncertain. Germline V gene sequence: CDR1 SNHLY, CDR2 FYNNEI. Trimming removed 2 bases from V and 1 base from J, with 8 bases in between. The CDR3 is 14 amino acids. This CDR3 reads CASSEQRSNTEAFF. CDR3 nucleotides: TGTGCCAGCAGTGAACAGCGGTCGAACACTGAAGCTTTCTTT.

The V call is TRBV5-1, the J call TRBJ2-7, with 7 bases fitting TRBD1. Germline CDR1 and CDR2: SGHRS and YFSETQ. This CDR3 is built from 15 residues. J lost 2 bases, V lost 3 bases, and 8 bases had no gene match. The CDR3 DNA follows: TGCGCCAGCAGCTCGCTGTCGGGGACAGCCTACGAGCAGTACTTC. Translating it yields CASSSLSGTAYEQYF.

This clonotype has more than one count but fewer than ten. The chain recombines TRBV19 with TRBJ1-1, with a possible D match to TRBD1 (5 bases). The V end lost 3 bases, the J end lost 1 base, and 12 bases lay between the germline ends. Looked up from germline, CDR1 is LNHDA and CDR2 is SQIVND (reference sequence). This CDR3 region has 15 residues. The chain's CDR3 is CASSIDSSSNTEAFF. CDR3 nucleotides: TGTGCCAGTAGTATTGACAGCTCGTCGAACACTGAAGCTTTCTTT.

This clonotype was seen repeatedly, ten times or more. The chain links TRBV18 to TRBJ1-1; TRBD1 agrees at 10 bases. The CDR3 totals 15 residues. V gave up 2 bases and J gave up 8 bases; unmatched junction bases: 8. Germline loops: CDR1 KGHSH, CDR2 LQKENI. The CDR3 DNA follows: TGTGCCAGCTCACCAGTAGAATGGACAGGGGGAGAAGCTTTCTTT. This codes for CASSPVEWTGGEAFF.